A single sample is the source of the 14 T cell receptor beta chains below, sequenced in a study of shared clonotypes between healthy human individuals. CD45RO-negative CD8 cells positively selected for CCR7 made up the naive population, which excluded terminally differentiated effector memory CD45RA+ cells. Clones were read by immunoSEQ multiplex PCR, and TCRdb kept only the in-frame ones, dropping some. The data show more than 2 million clones, roughly 94% seen once. Sequenced input: naive CD8+ T cells sorted from blood. The source is a man younger than 35 in good health.

The rearrangement joins TRBV4-3 to TRBJ2-1, with D tentatively TRBD1 or TRBD2 (5 bases each). V shed 3 bases and J shed 0 bases, with 15 bases lying between them. The CDR3 runs to 17 residues. Looked up from germline, CDR1 is LGHNA and CDR2 is YSLEER. This CDR3 reads CASSQGVGDSSYNEQFF. The CDR3 DNA reads as TGCGCCAGCAGCCAGGGGGTCGGGGATAGCTCCTACAATGAGCAGTTCTTC.

V and J are TRBV4-1 and TRBJ2-7; D perhaps matches TRBD2 (6 bases). This CDR3 region has 13 residues. The germline V gene has CDR1 MGHRA and CDR2 YSYEKL. The V end lost 4 bases, the J end lost 4 bases, and 11 bases lay between the germline ends. CDR3 amino acids: CASSLGTVYEQYF. The CDR3 DNA sequence: TGCGCCAGCAGCCTCGGGACTGTTTACGAGCAGTACTTC.

This sequence joins TRBV27 and TRBJ2-2, with no clear D. Trimming stripped 1 base from V and 1 base from J, with 7 bases between. Germline lookup yields CDR1 MNHEY and CDR2 SMNVEV (reference sequence). CDR3 length: 15 amino acids. The CDR3 DNA follows: TGTGCCAGCAGTTTATTACGACAGAACACCGGGGAGCTGTTTTTT. Encoded protein: CASSLLRQNTGELFF.

The chain recombines TRBV2 with TRBJ1-3, with unresolved D. The length of the CDR3 is 15 residues. V was cut by 3 bases and J by 1 base, with 10 bases left in between. The V gene's germline CDR1 is SNHLY and CDR2 FYNNEI. CDR3 DNA sequence: TGTGCCAGCAGTGACGATTATCTTTCTGGAAACACCATATATTTT. Protein product: CASSDDYLSGNTIYF.

The rearrangement uses TRBV4-1 and TRBJ2-1, with 10 positions matching TRBD2. V was clipped by 0 bases and J by 9 bases; unmatched bases: 11. The CDR3 runs 17 residues. CDR1 is MGHRA and CDR2 is YSYEKL in the germline V gene. The CDR3 region has the DNA TGCGCCAGCAGCCAAGAAGGTGTCAGCGGGGGGGCCTTTGAGCAGTTCTTC. This gives the protein CASSQEGVSGGAFEQFF.

V is TRBV4-2 and J is TRBJ1-3; D is unresolved. The CDR3 loop spans 17 amino acids. V shed 0 bases and J shed 0 bases, with 12 bases lying between them. Germline V gene data show CDR1 as LGHNA and CDR2 as YNFKEQ. DNA for the CDR3: TGTGCCAGCAGCCAAGAGGAGTTGGGAAGCTCTGGAAACACCATATATTTT. Residues: CASSQEELGSSGNTIYF.

The chain recombines TRBV19 with TRBJ2-1; TRBD2 matches 11 bases. The junction had 11 bases not matched to a gene; V was cut back by 6 bases and J by 1 base. The germline V gene has CDR1 LNHDA and CDR2 SQIVND (reference sequence). The CDR3 spans 18 residues. The CDR3 loop reads CASRPGTSGYGSYNEQFF. The CDR3 nucleotides read TGTGCCAGTAGGCCGGGGACTAGCGGTTATGGATCCTACAATGAGCAGTTCTTC.

The J gene is TRBJ2-5, the V gene TRBV20-1, with D possibly TRBD2 on 5 matching bases. The CDR3 totals 11 residues. V gave up 3 bases and J gave up 5 bases, with 7 bases separating them. The V gene's germline CDR1 is DFQATT and CDR2 SNEGSKA (reference sequence). The CDR3 region has the DNA TGCAGTGCTAGTTCGGGGGAGACCCAGTACTTC. Protein: CSASSGETQYF.

The rearrangement uses TRBV13 and TRBJ2-7; 7 bases match TRBD2. Germline V lookup: CDR1 PRHDT, CDR2 FYEKMQ (reference sequence). The CDR3 loop spans 15 amino acids. V lost 5 bases to trimming and J lost 4 bases; unmatched junction nucleotides: 11. Here the CDR3 reads CASSLSGLGDYEQYF. As DNA, the CDR3 is TGTGCCAGCAGCCTTAGTGGACTAGGGGATTACGAGCAGTACTTC.

The V call is TRBV5-8, the J call TRBJ1-5, with D perhaps matching TRBD1 (5 bases). V was clipped by 0 bases and J by 4 bases, with 14 bases between them. The CDR3 covers 16 residues. Germline V CDR1 and CDR2: SGHTS, YDEGEE. The CDR3 nucleotides read TGTGCCAGCAGCTTGGGGGGCCCCAACAGAAATCAGCCCCAGCATTTT. Amino acid sequence: CASSLGGPNRNQPQHF.

This clone has only one observation. The chain couples TRBV7-2 to TRBJ2-5; 9 nucleotides align to TRBD1. Germline V CDR1 and CDR2: SGHTA, FQGNSA. The junction had 10 bases not matched to a gene; V was cut back by 1 base and J by 7 bases. The CDR3 is made up of 16 amino acids. The DNA for the CDR3 is TGTGCCAGCAGCTTAGGGGAGGAGGGACAGGGTCGGACCCAGTACTTC. Translated, it gives CASSLGEEGQGRTQYF.

V and J are TRBV7-8 and TRBJ2-7; no clear D. The germline gives CDR1 SGHVS, CDR2 FQNEAQ. V was clipped by 5 bases and J by 1 base, with 12 bases between them. The CDR3 has 14 amino acids. CDR3: CASSPEARSYEQYF. CDR3 in DNA: TGTGCCAGCAGCCCCGAGGCCCGATCCTACGAGCAGTACTTC.

The chain employs TRBV5-4 and TRBJ1-4; D not resolved. The CDR3 is 12 residues long. Germline V gene data show CDR1 as SGHNT and CDR2 as YYREEE (reference sequence). With 4 bases removed from V and 2 bases from J, the gap between germline ends came to 3 bases. The CDR3 is CASSATNEKLFF. DNA of the CDR3: TGTGCCAGCAGCGCGACTAATGAAAAACTGTTTTTT.

The genes are TRBV15 and TRBJ2-7, with D perhaps TRBD2 (6 bases). This CDR3 has 16 residues. The V end was cut by 1 base, the J end by 0 bases, with 13 bases between. The germline V gene encodes CDR1 LNHNV and CDR2 YYDKDF (reference sequence). The CDR3 region has the DNA TGTGCCACCAGCAGAGGGAGGGACGCTAGCTCCTACGAGCAGTACTTC. Translated, it gives CATSRGRDASSYEQYF.